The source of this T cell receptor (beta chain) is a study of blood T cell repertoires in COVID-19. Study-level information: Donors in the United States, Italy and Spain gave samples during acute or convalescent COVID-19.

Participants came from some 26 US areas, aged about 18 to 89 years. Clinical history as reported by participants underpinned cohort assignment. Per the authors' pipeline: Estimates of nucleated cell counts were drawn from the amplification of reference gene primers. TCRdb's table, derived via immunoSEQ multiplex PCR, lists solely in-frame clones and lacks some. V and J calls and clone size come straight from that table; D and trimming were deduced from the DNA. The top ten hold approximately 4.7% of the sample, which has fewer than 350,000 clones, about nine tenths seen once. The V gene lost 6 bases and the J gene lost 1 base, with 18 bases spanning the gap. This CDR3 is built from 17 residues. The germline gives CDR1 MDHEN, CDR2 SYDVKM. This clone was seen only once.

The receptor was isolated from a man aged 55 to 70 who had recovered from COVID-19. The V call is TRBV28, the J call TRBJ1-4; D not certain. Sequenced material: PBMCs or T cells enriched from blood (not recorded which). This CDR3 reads CASRTPGLSGTNEKLFF. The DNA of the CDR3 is TGTGCCAGCAGGACCCCCGGGCTGAGCGGAACTAATGAAAAACTGTTTTTT.